The next 26 T cell receptor beta chains were all read from a single sample in a study of technical replicates of blood from a few donors. Profiling relied on immunoSEQ multiplex PCR, and the TCRdb table lists in-frame clones only, not all of them. Counted here are approximately 82,000 clones, 91% occurring once; the ten biggest clones make up 0.3% to 0.45%. The source material was T cells isolated from PBMCs. The origin of the receptors is a human donor in good health. Some clones in this sample may be carry-over from other donors' samples.

This clone appeared a single time. This chain links TRBV28 with TRBJ2-7, with 9 bases matching TRBD2. The CDR3 sequence is 14 residues long. Germline CDR1 reads MDHEN; CDR2 reads SYDVKM. With 5 bases clipped from V and 5 bases from J, the junction kept 7 bases outside the gene matches. CDR3 loop: CASSEIAGEDEQYF. The CDR3 DNA follows: TGTGCCAGCAGTGAGATAGCGGGAGAAGACGAGCAGTACTTC.

V usage is TRBV28 and J usage is TRBJ1-5, with 9 bases fitting TRBD1. V gave up 6 bases and J gave up 7 bases; unmatched junction bases: 10. CDR3 size: 15 residues. The germline V gene has CDR1 MDHEN and CDR2 SYDVKM. CDR3 sequence reads: CASRGGQGLRQPQHF. The CDR3 nucleotides are TGTGCCAGCAGGGGGGGACAGGGCCTACGGCAGCCCCAGCATTTT.

This clone appeared a single time. The chain joins TRBV2 to TRBJ1-1; D ambiguous. Trimming removed 10 bases from V and 6 bases from J, with 12 bases in between. The germline gives CDR1 SNHLY, CDR2 FYNNEI. The CDR3 covers 11 residues. The CDR3 DNA reads TGTGCCACTCGGGGTGGTCCTGAAGCTTTCTTT. It encodes CATRGGPEAFF.

The V call is TRBV7-9, the J call TRBJ2-5, with D possibly matching TRBD2 (5 bases). Germline CDR1 and CDR2: SEHNR and FQNEAQ (reference sequence). The CDR3 is made up of 14 amino acids. V was pared by 3 bases and J by 5 bases, with 13 bases between. CDR3 nucleotide sequence: TGTGCCAGCAGCTTGGCGAGGGCTTGGGAGACCCAGTACTTC. Translation: CASSLARAWETQYF.

The rearrangement uses TRBV19 and TRBJ2-7; a possible D gene is TRBD1 (5 bases). This CDR3 has 13 amino acids. Germline CDR1 is LNHDA and CDR2 is SQIVND (reference sequence). Between the trimmed V and J ends, which lost 3 bases and 3 bases, there was a span of 9 bases. This chain's CDR3 is CASSMQGFYEQYF. CDR3 in DNA: TGTGCCAGTAGTATGCAGGGCTTCTACGAGCAGTACTTC.

V and J are TRBV2 and TRBJ2-2; possibly TRBD1 for D (5 bases). The ends were cut back, 7 bases at V and 0 bases at J, with 18 bases in the middle. This CDR3 is built from 17 residues. From germline, CDR1 is SNHLY and CDR2 FYNNEI. The CDR3 region has the DNA TGTGCCAGCACCAGTCACAGGCAGAACGCGAACACCGGGGAGCTGTTTTTT. Amino acids: CASTSHRQNANTGELFF.

The count of this clone is one. V gene TRBV7-9 combines with J gene TRBJ2-1; D possibly corresponds to TRBD2 (5 bases). CDR1 is SEHNR and CDR2 is FQNEAQ in the germline V gene (reference sequence). V gave up 2 bases and J gave up 6 bases, with 11 bases separating them. The CDR3 loop spans 14 amino acids. CDR3 sequence: CASSLPLGLNEQFF. The CDR3 DNA reads TGTGCCAGCAGCTTACCACTAGGCCTCAATGAGCAGTTCTTC.

This chain joins TRBV9 and TRBJ2-3, with 10 bases matching TRBD2. The CDR3 loop spans 19 amino acids. The ends lost 3 bases at V and 3 bases at J; junction bases unmatched: 16. The germline CDR1 and CDR2 sequences are SGDLS and YYNGEE. The CDR3 sequence: CASSAFGGSGRGGTDTQYF. The CDR3 DNA sequence: TGTGCCAGCAGCGCCTTTGGGGGGAGCGGGAGGGGTGGTACAGATACGCAGTATTTT.

This chain uses TRBV27 with TRBJ2-7; 7 bases align to TRBD1. The CDR3 is made up of 17 amino acids. V trimming: 0 bases; J trimming: 2 bases; junction bases outside the gene matches: 10. Germline CDR1 MNHEY, CDR2 SMNVEV (reference sequence). CDR3 in DNA: TGTGCCAGCAGTTTATCGGGGTTTCAGGACAGGCCCTACGAGCAGTACTTC. Translating it yields CASSLSGFQDRPYEQYF.

This clone was detected only a few times. This chain uses TRBV30 with TRBJ2-2, with TRBD2 as a possible D gene (5 bases). V was shortened by 8 bases and J by 2 bases, with 15 bases between the two germline ends. Germline CDR1 is GTSNPN and CDR2 is SVGIG (reference sequence). There are 14 residues in the CDR3. The CDR3 nucleotides are TGTGCCAGGACTGAGCGAATTAACACCGGGGAGCTGTTTTTT. It is translated as CARTERINTGELFF.

The rearrangement uses TRBV7-9 and TRBJ1-2; no definite D call. Trimming removed 3 bases at V and 7 bases at J, with 15 bases between. The CDR3 extends over 14 amino acids. Germline CDR1 is SEHNR and CDR2 is FQNEAQ (reference sequence). DNA for the CDR3: TGTGCCAGCAGCTTGCTGGACTTTCCAGGTGGCTACACCTTC. Amino acid sequence: CASSLLDFPGGYTF.

The chain carries TRBV28 and TRBJ2-2, with TRBD1 matching 9 bases. J was trimmed by 5 bases and V by 7 bases; bases with no gene match: 5. CDR1 MDHEN and CDR2 SYDVKM come from the germline V gene. This CDR3 contains 14 residues. In nucleotides, the CDR3 is TGTGCCAGCACCGGACAGGGGTGGACCGGGGAGCTGTTTTTT. Residues: CASTGQGWTGELFF.

This sequence joins TRBV7-6 and TRBJ2-5; 8 bases agree with TRBD2. Germline trimming cut 0 bases from V and 5 bases from J; bases unmatched to any gene: 2. CDR1 is SGHVS, CDR2 FNYEAQ, per germline. This CDR3 has 14 residues. The CDR3 nucleotides are TGTGCCAGCAGCTTAGCGGGCGGGAGGGAGACCCAGTACTTC. This codes for CASSLAGGRETQYF.

This chain links TRBV4-1 with TRBJ2-5, with D possibly being TRBD1 (6 bases). Germline V gene sequence: CDR1 MGHRA, CDR2 YSYEKL. V lost 1 base and J 5 bases, leaving 14 bases between the germline ends. The CDR3 loop spans 15 amino acids. CDR3 in DNA: TGCGCCAGCAGCCAAGTACAGGGTGACAGCGAGACCCAGTACTTC. Translated: CASSQVQGDSETQYF.

The rearrangement uses TRBV5-8 and TRBJ2-1; a weak D match, TRBD1 (6 bases). Trimming removed 0 bases from V and 5 bases from J, with 18 bases in between. The CDR3 sequence is 17 residues long. CDR1 SGHTS and CDR2 YDEGEE come from the germline V gene. In nucleotides, the CDR3 is TGTGCCAGCAGCTTGGAACTCACAGGGAATGGTGACAATGAGCAGTTCTTC. It is translated as CASSLELTGNGDNEQFF.

This sequence joins TRBV15 and TRBJ2-7; 10 positions match TRBD2. CDR3 length equals 15 residues. Trimming removed 1 base from V and 7 bases from J; junction bases left unmatched: 7. Germline CDR1 is LNHNV and CDR2 is YYDKDF (reference sequence). CDR3 in DNA: TGTGCCACCAGCAGAGGACTAGCGGGTTATTGGGAGCAGTACTTC. The encoded protein is CATSRGLAGYWEQYF.

This clone was seen only a few times. V usage is TRBV19 and J usage is TRBJ1-1; perhaps TRBD1 as D (6 bases). V was trimmed by 6 bases and J by 4 bases, leaving 18 bases between them. The CDR3 consists of 15 residues. The V gene's germline CDR1 is LNHDA and CDR2 SQIVND (reference sequence). The CDR3 nucleotides read TGTGCCAGTAGAAATCCCCCAGGGGTAGTCACTGAAGCTTTCTTT. Its translation is CASRNPPGVVTEAFF.

This chain joins TRBV29-1 and TRBJ2-7, with 7 bases that match TRBD2. This CDR3 spans 14 amino acids. CDR1 SQVTM and CDR2 ANQGSEA come from the germline V gene. With V trimmed by 7 bases and J by 2 bases, 11 bases remained unmatched. CDR3 coding DNA: TGCAGCGCTATCGAGTCGGGGGGTCCCTACGAGCAGTACTTC. Its protein is CSAIESGGPYEQYF.

In its sample, this clone was seen once. The chain couples TRBV4-1 to TRBJ1-3; 10 bases agree with TRBD1. V shed 4 bases and J 3 bases; nucleotides not matched to a gene: 3. Looked up from germline, CDR1 is MGHRA and CDR2 is YSYEKL. This CDR3 has 15 amino acids. The CDR3: CASSPTGGFGNTIYF. CDR3 sequence (DNA): TGCGCCAGCAGCCCGACAGGGGGCTTTGGAAACACCATATATTTT.

The V call is TRBV10-3, the J call TRBJ2-3; 10 nucleotides align to TRBD2. CDR1 is ENHRY, CDR2 SYGVKD, per germline. The CDR3 is 15 residues long. Trimming removed 7 bases from V and 2 bases from J; junction bases left unmatched: 6. The CDR3 DNA is TGTGCCATCAACCGAGCGGGAGGGTCCACAGATACGCAGTATTTT. As protein: CAINRAGGSTDTQYF.

The gene calls are TRBV11-2 and TRBJ2-2, with D maybe TRBD1 (5 bases). The germline CDR1 and CDR2 sequences are SGHAT and FQNNGV. V shed 5 bases and J shed 5 bases, with 12 bases lying between them. The CDR3 contains 14 residues. The CDR3 nucleotides are TGTGCCAGCAGCCCGCAGACAGTTACCGGGGAGCTGTTTTTT. It encodes CASSPQTVTGELFF.

The rearrangement links TRBV11-3 to TRBJ1-1; 8 nucleotides agree with TRBD1. The J segment lost 10 bases and the V segment lost 1 base, leaving 5 bases of the junction unmatched. The germline V gene has CDR1 SGHNT and CDR2 YENEEA. The CDR3 sequence is 13 residues long. The CDR3 DNA follows: TGTGCCAGCAGCTTAGGCCCAGACAGGGGAGCTTTCTTT. This sequence encodes CASSLGPDRGAFF. The whole variable domain, remainder taken from reference TRBV11-3 and TRBJ1-1, is EAGVVQSPRYKIIEKKQPVAFWCNPISGHNTLYWYLQNLGQGPELLIRYENEEAVDDSQLPKDRFSAERLKGVDSTLKIQPAELGDSAVYLCASSLGPDRGAFFGQGTRLTVV.

This clone has a single count. This rearrangement joins TRBV5-5 to TRBJ1-5; unclear D gene. The germline V and J ends were trimmed by 0 bases and 0 bases, with 10 bases remaining between them. CDR1 SGHKS and CDR2 YYEKEE come from the germline V gene (reference sequence). The CDR3 sequence is 16 residues long. CDR3 DNA sequence: TGTGCCAGCAGCTTGGCCGGAGGTTATAGCAATCAGCCCCAGCATTTT. Translation: CASSLAGGYSNQPQHF.

The CDR3 region has the DNA TGTGCCAGCAGCGTGTACTCACTAGCTCGCGAGCAGTACTTC. It translates to CASSVYSLAREQYF. The V and J genes are TRBV9 and TRBJ2-7; tentative D call: TRBD2 (6 bases). CDR1 and CDR2 from the germline V gene are SGDLS and YYNGEE. CDR3 size: 14 residues. V was trimmed by 2 bases and J by 6 bases, leaving 15 bases between them.

The chain is built from TRBV5-1 and TRBJ2-3; D is ambiguous. V was clipped by 0 bases and J by 2 bases, with 10 bases between them. Germline assignment: CDR1 SGHRS and CDR2 YFSETQ. The CDR3 runs to 15 residues. CDR3 in amino acids: CASSLDASPTDTQYF. The CDR3 coding sequence is TGCGCCAGCAGCTTGGACGCGTCCCCCACAGATACGCAGTATTTT.

The V gene is TRBV15, the J gene TRBJ1-5, with D unclear. This CDR3 spans 12 amino acids. Germline CDR1 and CDR2: LNHNV and YYDKDF (reference sequence). With 3 bases removed from V and 10 bases from J, the gap between germline ends came to 10 bases. The CDR3 spells CATSRADEPQHF. In DNA, the CDR3 is TGTGCCACCAGCAGGGCTGATGAACCCCAGCATTTT.